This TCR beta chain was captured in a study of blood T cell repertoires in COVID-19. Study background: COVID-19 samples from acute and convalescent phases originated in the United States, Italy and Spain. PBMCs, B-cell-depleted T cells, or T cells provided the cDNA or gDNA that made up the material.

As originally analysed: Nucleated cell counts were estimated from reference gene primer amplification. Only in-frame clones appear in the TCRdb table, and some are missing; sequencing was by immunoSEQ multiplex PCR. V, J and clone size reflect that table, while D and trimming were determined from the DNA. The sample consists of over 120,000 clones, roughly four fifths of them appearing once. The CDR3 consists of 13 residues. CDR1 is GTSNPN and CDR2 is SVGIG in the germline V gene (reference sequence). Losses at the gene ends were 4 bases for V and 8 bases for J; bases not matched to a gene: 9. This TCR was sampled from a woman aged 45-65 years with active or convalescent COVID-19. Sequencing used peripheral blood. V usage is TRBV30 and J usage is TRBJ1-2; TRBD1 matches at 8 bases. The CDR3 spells CAWTRTGMEGYTF. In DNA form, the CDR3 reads TGTGCCTGGACTCGGACAGGGATGGAGGGCTACACCTTC.